This T cell receptor beta chain derives from a study of blood T cell repertoires in COVID-19. Overall study: From the United States, Italy and Spain came samples of acute and convalescent COVID-19.

Per the authors' pipeline: Quantification of nucleated cells was approximated via reference gene primer amplification. TCRdb keeps only in-frame clones here, not all; method: immunoSEQ multiplex PCR. V and J calls and clone size come straight from that table; D and trimming were deduced from the DNA. The sample lists 130,000 to 150,000 clones; around 86% were seen once. Trimming took 8 bases from V and 1 from J; bases not matched to a gene: 3. The CDR3 contains 13 residues. Germline values: CDR1 LGHDT, CDR2 YNNKEL (reference sequence). The TCR was taken from a man in his 60s who had recovered from COVID-19. The sequencing input was PBMCs or T cells enriched from blood (not recorded which). The J gene is TRBJ2-3, the V gene TRBV3-1 (or the pseudogene TRBV3-2), with TRBD1 identical over 7 bases. CDR3 loop: CASEGAGTDTQYF. CDR3 nucleotides: TGTGCCAGCGAGGGGGCCGGCACAGATACGCAGTATTTT.